Sequencing of this TCR beta chain was carried out in a study of human T cells and chemical hapten exposure. Study details: Sensitization involved placing 2% DPC onto a 2 cm by 2 cm region of upper inner arm skin. While the approximately 23-week study was under way, patients received diphenylcyclopropenone on the scalp every week.

TCRdb ran MiXCR on the RACE reads and lists one entry per CDR3 protein. The table shows 90,000 to 140,000 distinct CDR3 sequences, with under 35% occurring only once. Germline V lookup: CDR1 SEHNR, CDR2 FQNEAQ (reference sequence). The CDR3 covers 16 residues. V lost 4 bases and J lost 1; bases outside the gene matches: 7. As to time point: patch test 3, about 24 weeks after DPC sensitization. Treatment defined: therapeutic diphenylcyclopropenone sensitization with weekly scalp DPC. Prior to each patch test being applied, blood was drawn. The chain carries TRBV7-9 and TRBJ1-2; 9 nucleotides line up with TRBD1. The TCR originated in a man aged 40-49 years with alopecia areata. Some clones in this sample may be carry-over from other donors' samples. Sample: whole blood, taken in connection with sensitization to the hapten diphenylcyclopropenone (DPC). The CDR3 protein is CASSSHTGGDNYGYTF. The DNA for the CDR3 is TGTGCCAGCAGCTCACACACAGGGGGCGATAACTATGGCTACACCTTC.